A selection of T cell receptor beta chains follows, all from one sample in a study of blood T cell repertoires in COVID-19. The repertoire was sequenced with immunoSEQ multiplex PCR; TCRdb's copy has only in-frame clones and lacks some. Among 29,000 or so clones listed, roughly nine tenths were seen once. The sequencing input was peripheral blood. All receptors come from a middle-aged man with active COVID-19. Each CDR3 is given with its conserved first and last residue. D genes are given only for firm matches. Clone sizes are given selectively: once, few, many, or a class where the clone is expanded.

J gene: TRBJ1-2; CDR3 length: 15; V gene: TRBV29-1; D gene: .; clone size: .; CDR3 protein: CSVEGRDIKGIRYTF; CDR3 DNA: TGCAGCGTTGAAGGTAGGGACATAAAAGGAATACGCTACACCTTC
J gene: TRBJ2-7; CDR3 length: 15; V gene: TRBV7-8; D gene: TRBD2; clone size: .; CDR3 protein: CASSLGLAETYEQYF; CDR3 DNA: TGTGCCAGCAGCTTAGGCCTAGCGGAAACCTACGAGCAGTACTTC
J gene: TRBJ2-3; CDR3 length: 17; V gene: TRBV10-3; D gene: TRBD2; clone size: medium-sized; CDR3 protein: CAISELGTSESTDTQYF; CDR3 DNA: TGTGCCATCAGTGAGTTGGGGACTAGCGAAAGCACAGATACGCAGTATTTT
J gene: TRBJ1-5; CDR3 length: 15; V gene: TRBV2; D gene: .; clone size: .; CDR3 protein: CASSEVSGESQPQHF; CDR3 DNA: TGTGCCAGCAGTGAAGTGTCAGGGGAGTCACAGCCCCAGCATTTT
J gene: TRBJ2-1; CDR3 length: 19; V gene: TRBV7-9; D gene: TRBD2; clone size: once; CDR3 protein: CASSPRPGLARSSYNEQFF; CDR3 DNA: TGTGCCAGCAGTCCCCGACCGGGACTAGCGAGGAGCTCCTACAATGAGCAGTTCTTC
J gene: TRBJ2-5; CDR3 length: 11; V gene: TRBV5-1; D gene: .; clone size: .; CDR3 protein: CASSSENTQYF; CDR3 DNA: TGCGCCAGCAGCTCCGAGAATACCCAGTACTTC
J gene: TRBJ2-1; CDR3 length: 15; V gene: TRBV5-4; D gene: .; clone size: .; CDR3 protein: CASSFTGSSPLEQFF; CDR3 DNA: TGTGCCAGCAGCTTTACCGGGTCCAGCCCGTTAGAGCAGTTCTTC
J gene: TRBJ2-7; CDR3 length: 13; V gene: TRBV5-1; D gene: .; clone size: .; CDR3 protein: CASSLDTPYEQYF; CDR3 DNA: TGCGCCAGCAGCTTGGACACCCCCTACGAGCAGTACTTC
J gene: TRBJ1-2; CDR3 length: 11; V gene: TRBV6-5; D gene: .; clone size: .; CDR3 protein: CASRSELGYTF; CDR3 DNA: TGTGCCAGTAGATCCGAACTTGGCTACACCTTC
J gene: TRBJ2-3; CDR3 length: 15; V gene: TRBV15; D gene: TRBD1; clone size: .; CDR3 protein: CATSPRDRYTDTQYF; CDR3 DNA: TGTGCCACCAGCCCCCGGGACAGGTACACAGATACGCAGTATTTT
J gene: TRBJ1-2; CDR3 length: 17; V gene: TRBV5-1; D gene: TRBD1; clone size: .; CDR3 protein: CATEKPRADREDYGYTF; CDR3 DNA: TGCGCCACAGAAAAACCCCGGGCGGACAGGGAGGACTATGGCTACACCTTC
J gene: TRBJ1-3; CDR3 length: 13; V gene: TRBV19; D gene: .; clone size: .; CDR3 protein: CASTPTGGNTIYF; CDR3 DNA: TGTGCCAGTACGCCCACAGGGGGAAACACCATATATTTT
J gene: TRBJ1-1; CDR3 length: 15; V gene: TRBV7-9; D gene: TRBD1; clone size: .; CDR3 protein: CASSLQQGGWTEAFF; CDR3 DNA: TGTGCCAGCAGCTTACAACAGGGGGGGTGGACTGAAGCTTTCTTT
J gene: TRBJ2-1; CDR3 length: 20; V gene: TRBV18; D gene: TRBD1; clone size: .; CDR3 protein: CASSPRMDSMGQGFRNEQFF; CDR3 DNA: TGTGCCAGCTCACCGCGGATGGATTCGATGGGACAGGGGTTTAGGAATGAGCAGTTCTTC
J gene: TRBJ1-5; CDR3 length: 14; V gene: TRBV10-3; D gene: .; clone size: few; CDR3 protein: CAISDRYSNQPQHF; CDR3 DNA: TGTGCCATCAGTGACAGATATAGCAATCAGCCCCAGCATTTT
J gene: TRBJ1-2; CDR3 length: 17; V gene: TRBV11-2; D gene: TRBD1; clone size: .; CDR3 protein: CASSFRGGDRGADGYTF; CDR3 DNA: TGTGCCAGCAGCTTCAGAGGGGGGGACAGGGGCGCCGACGGCTACACCTTC
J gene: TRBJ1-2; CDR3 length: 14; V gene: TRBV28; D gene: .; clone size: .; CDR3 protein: CASSLGRGHYGYTF; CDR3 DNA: TGTGCCAGCAGTTTAGGCAGGGGCCACTATGGCTACACCTTC
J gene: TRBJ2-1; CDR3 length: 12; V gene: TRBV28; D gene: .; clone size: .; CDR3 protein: CASRDSYNEQFF; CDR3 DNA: TGTGCCAGCAGGGACAGCTACAATGAGCAGTTCTTC
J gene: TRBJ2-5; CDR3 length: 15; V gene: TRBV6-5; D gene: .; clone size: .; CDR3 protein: CASRTGTAGAWTQYF; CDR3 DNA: TGTGCCAGCAGAACCGGGACTGCCGGCGCGTGGACCCAGTACTTC
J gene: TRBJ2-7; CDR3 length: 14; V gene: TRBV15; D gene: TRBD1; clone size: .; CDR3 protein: CATSIEDRAYEQYF; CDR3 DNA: TGTGCCACCAGCATAGAAGACAGGGCTTACGAGCAGTACTTC
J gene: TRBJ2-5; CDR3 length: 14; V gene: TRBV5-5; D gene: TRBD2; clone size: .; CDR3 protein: CASSRAGGQETQYF; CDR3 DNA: TGTGCCAGCAGCAGAGCGGGAGGGCAGGAGACCCAGTACTTC
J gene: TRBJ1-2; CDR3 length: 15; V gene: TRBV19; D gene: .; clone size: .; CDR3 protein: CASSILRGSNYGYTF; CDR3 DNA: TGTGCCAGTAGTATCCTTAGGGGGTCGAACTATGGCTACACCTTC
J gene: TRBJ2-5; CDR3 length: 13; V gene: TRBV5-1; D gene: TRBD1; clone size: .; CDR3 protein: CASARDSQETQYF; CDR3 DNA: TGCGCCAGTGCTAGGGACAGCCAAGAGACCCAGTACTTC
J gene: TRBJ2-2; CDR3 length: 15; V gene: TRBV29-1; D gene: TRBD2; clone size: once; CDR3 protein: CSAGWAGVPTGELFF; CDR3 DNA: TGCAGCGCCGGCTGGGCGGGAGTCCCCACCGGGGAGCTGTTTTTT
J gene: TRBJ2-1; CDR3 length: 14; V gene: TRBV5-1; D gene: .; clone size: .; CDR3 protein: CASSLAGSANEQFF; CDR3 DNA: TGCGCCAGCAGCTTGGCCGGGAGCGCGAATGAGCAGTTCTTC
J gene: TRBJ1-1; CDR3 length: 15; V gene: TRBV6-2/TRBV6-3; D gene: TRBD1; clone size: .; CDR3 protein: CASSTGQRLNTEAFF; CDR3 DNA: TGTGCCAGCAGTACGGGACAGCGGTTGAACACTGAAGCTTTCTTT
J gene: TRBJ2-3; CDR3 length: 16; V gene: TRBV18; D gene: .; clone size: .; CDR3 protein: CASSPPRGANADTQYF; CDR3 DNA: TGTGCCAGCTCACCCCCTCGGGGGGCCAACGCAGATACGCAGTATTTT
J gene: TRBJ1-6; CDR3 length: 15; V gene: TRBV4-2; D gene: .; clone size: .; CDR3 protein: CASSQATGGNSPLHF; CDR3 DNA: TGTGCCAGCAGCCAAGCGACAGGTGGGAATTCACCCCTCCACTTT
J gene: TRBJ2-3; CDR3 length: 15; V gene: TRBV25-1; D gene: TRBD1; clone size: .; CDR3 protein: CASTRTGEITDTQYF; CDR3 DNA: TGTGCCAGCACTCGGACAGGGGAAATCACAGATACGCAGTATTTT
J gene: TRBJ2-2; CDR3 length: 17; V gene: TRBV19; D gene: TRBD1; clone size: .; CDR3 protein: CASSLARDRADTGELFF; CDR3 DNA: TGTGCCAGTAGTCTGGCTCGGGACAGGGCTGACACCGGGGAGCTGTTTTTT
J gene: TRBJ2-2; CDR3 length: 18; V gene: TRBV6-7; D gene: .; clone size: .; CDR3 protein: CASSSSLAGGPGTGELFF; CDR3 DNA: .
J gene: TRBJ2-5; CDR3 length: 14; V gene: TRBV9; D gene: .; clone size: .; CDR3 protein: CASSVGVSGETQYF; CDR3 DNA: TGTGCCAGCAGCGTAGGGGTTTCGGGAGAGACCCAGTACTTC